This T cell receptor beta chain was obtained from a study of shared clonotypes between healthy human individuals (dated by TCRdb to 2018 to 2021). In terms of the full investigation: Three men and a couple of women, aged 18 to 49 years, made up the cohort. Per donor, three plates each were used for CD4 naive and CD4 memory, two for CD8 naive, and one for CD8 memory. The study deeply sequenced blood TCR repertoires of about 5 healthy adults to estimate repertoire size and the extent of clonotype sharing between individuals. Libraries were prepared and TCR repertoires were sequenced by different laboratories using diverse techniques, in order to increase sequencing depth and limit assay-specific biases. Per donor, leukapheresis produced somewhere between about 0.85 and 8.9 billion PBMCs. The full study reports these points: Only blood was sampled, and tissue TCR repertoires likely differ from those in blood. Because the study included a small number of donors, the genetic and exposure-history diversity represented was limited. When a few donors were compared, the shared fraction of clonotypes was about 5% for naive CD4, around 3.6% for naive CD8, 2% to 2.5% for memory CD4, and 0.4% for memory CD8. Estimated clonotype richness was generally larger for naive than for memory subsets. Incomplete sequencing was indicated by rarefaction of sorted-subset datasets, despite the large sequencing depth. Based on pairwise subsampling, the degree of clonotype sharing among donors was expected to be affected by sequencing depth. Compared with non-shared clonotypes, the clonotypes found in all four sorted-subset donors had higher generation probabilities.

The germline V gene encodes CDR1 LNHDA and CDR2 SQIVND (reference sequence). V ends up 5 bases short and J 8 bases short, with an unmatched junction base count of 9. The CDR3 numbers 15 residues from cysteine through phenylalanine. Only the CDR3 region is kept as DNA, spanning 45 bases read in frame from base 1. Healthy HIV-negative adults with no recently reported acute infections or vaccinations were included as donors. All donors were Caucasian adults living in Nashville, Tennessee, USA. CD4+ T cells were enriched through magnetic negative selection, after which naive cells were positively selected on CD45RA and the remaining negative fraction served as the memory subset. Blood was obtained by leukapheresis, after which PBMCs were separated by Ficoll-Histopaque density gradient centrifugation and cryopreserved in liquid nitrogen vapor phase. Purity and quantity of every magnetically sorted T cell population were checked by analytical flow cytometry. From each sorted fraction, genomic DNA was isolated and quantified by UV absorbance on a Nanodrop 2000c.

Using the deep immunoSEQ assay, multiplex PCR amplified TCR CDR3 regions from genomic DNA. Extracted genomic DNA from each cell subset was distributed evenly across all wells of several immunoSEQ 96-well plates, and each plate was treated as a replicate. For sorted subsets, roughly 200 ng of genomic DNA, equivalent to 25,000 to 35,000 T cell genomes, went into each replicate PCR. Purified libraries were quantified with a Qubit 3.0 fluorometer, sized on a Bioanalyzer 2100, and re-quantified with the KAPA Library Quantification kit. Every immunoSEQ 96-well plate was sequenced on a dedicated single-read 150-cycle Illumina NextSeq 550 flow cell. The authors' pipeline ran thus. Because only junctional sequences without quality scores were contained in the immunoSEQ output, filtering matching that applied to full-length reads could not be performed. To assign V/J genes and CDR3, sequences were annotated using PyIR, a Python wrapper for IgBLAST v1.9, with IMGT germline references. Any read was removed if the V/J assignment was weak (E-value above 1e-6), the CDR3 was missing, or the read contained stop codons, out-of-frame junctions, or ambiguous translated residues. V3J clonotypes were defined as sequences sharing an identical inferred V gene, J gene, and CDR3 amino acid sequence. Percentage overlap between repertoires was calculated by dividing the number of shared unique clonotypes by the size of the smaller repertoire. RTK rarefaction, the Chao1 estimator, and Recon v2.1 estimates of unobserved clonotypes were used to assess repertoire richness. Generation probabilities for all TCRbeta clonotypes obtained by the gDNA method from a handful of donors were computed using OLGA. TCRdb obtained this table from immuneACCESS and retained in-frame rearrangements with V and J assigned. These tables miss some clones; where compared with another copy, unresolved V genes account for less than half of the shortfall, and the remainder is unexplained. For V, J and clone size, that table is used; D and trimming come from the DNA. This sample comprises over a million clones, around 97% of them detected only once. Approximately 1.1% of the sample is in the top ten clones.

A note on this clone: The specificity of this receptor is unknown. Base qualities were left out, and no much larger clone turns up one base away.

This receptor was identified in a young man in good health. The chain is assembled from TRBV19 and TRBJ2-1, with 10 central nucleotides matching TRBD2. Sequencing was carried out using naive CD4+ T cells sorted from blood. Interpreted using the paper, the cell subset or site label stands for: CD45RA+ positively selected. The CDR3 reads as follows: CASSPTSGTLYEQFF. The nucleotides are TGTGCCAGTAGTCCAACTAGCGGGACTCTATATGAGCAGTTCTTC.